The 32 T cell receptor beta chains presented below share a single source sample, sequenced in a study of shared clonotypes between healthy human individuals. Sequencing used immunoSEQ multiplex PCR; TCRdb keeps in-frame clones, though not all of them. The sample contains over 400,000 clones, approximately 82% of which appear only once. The sequenced sample was PBMCs. Every receptor here comes from a woman in her thirties or forties in good health. Some clones in this sample may be carry-over from other donors' samples.

This clone was detected only a few times. The V call is TRBV2, the J call TRBJ2-3, with 8 positions matching TRBD1. Trimming at V came to 10 bases and at J to 6 bases, leaving 9 bases not matched to a gene. The CDR3 length is 13 residues. CDR1 SNHLY and CDR2 FYNNEI come from the germline V gene. The CDR3 nucleotides read TGTGCCACCGCTGACAGGGGCAGGGATACGCAGTATTTT. This sequence encodes CATADRGRDTQYF.

The chain has TRBV2 and TRBJ2-5, with a possible D match to TRBD1 (6 bases). This CDR3 is 14 amino acids long. CDR1 and CDR2 (germline): SNHLY, FYNNEI. V dropped 4 bases and J dropped 0 bases, with 9 bases sitting between them. CDR3 bases: TGTGCCAGCAGTGCCGACAGGAACCAAGAGACCCAGTACTTC. Translated: CASSADRNQETQYF.

As for this clone: A read error is possible here, since a much larger clone lies one base away. The J gene is TRBJ2-5, the V gene TRBV13; D is ambiguous. V was shortened by 2 bases and J by 4 bases, with 2 bases between the two germline ends. CDR3 length: 11 residues. From germline, CDR1 is PRHDT and CDR2 FYEKMQ (reference sequence). The chain's CDR3 is CASSLRETQYF. CDR3 nucleotides: TGTGCCAGCAGCTTACGAGAGACCCAGTACTTC.

This clone was picked up a small number of times. The chain carries TRBV6-4 and TRBJ2-1, with TRBD2 identical over 11 bases. Germline CDR1 MRHNA, CDR2 SNTAGT. V dropped 7 bases and J dropped 8; count of bases not matched to a gene: 10. The CDR3 covers 15 residues. In DNA, the CDR3 is TGTGCCAGCACCAAACTAGCGGGAGAGTTCGATGAGCAGTTCTTC. This codes for CASTKLAGEFDEQFF.

V is TRBV2 and J is TRBJ2-2, with D possibly matching TRBD1 (6 bases). This CDR3 is 14 amino acids long. Germline V gives CDR1 SNHLY, CDR2 FYNNEI. With 6 bases removed from V and 5 bases from J, the gap between germline ends came to 13 bases. The CDR3 sequence is CASSVDRTTGELFF. The CDR3 bases are TGTGCCAGCAGCGTAGACAGGACAACCGGGGAGCTGTTTTTT.

This sequence joins TRBV19 and TRBJ2-3; no reliable D call. Per the germline V gene, CDR1 is LNHDA and CDR2 is SQIVND (reference sequence). V shed 6 bases and J shed 3 bases, with 13 bases lying between them. The CDR3 covers 14 residues. CDR3 sequence: CASSPSVMTDTQYF. Written as DNA, the CDR3 is TGTGCCAGTAGCCCTAGTGTTATGACAGATACGCAGTATTTT.

The chain combines TRBV14 with TRBJ1-2; unclear D gene. Germline V gives CDR1 SGHDN, CDR2 FVKESK. The CDR3 sequence is 13 residues long. Trimming left V 1 base short and J 4 bases short, with 7 bases between. The chain's CDR3 is CASSQGRGYGYTF. In nucleotides, the CDR3 is TGTGCCAGCAGCCAAGGTCGAGGCTATGGCTACACCTTC.

DNA of the CDR3: TGTGCCATCAGTGGAGCGCCCGGACAGGGGGCTAGGGAGACCCAGTACTTC. Translated: CAISGAPGQGARETQYF. The chain carries TRBV10-3 and TRBJ2-5, with 11 positions matching TRBD1. J was trimmed by 5 bases and V by 4 bases; bases with no gene match: 12. CDR1 ENHRY and CDR2 SYGVKD come from the germline V gene. This CDR3 spans 17 amino acids.

V is TRBV13 and J is TRBJ2-1, with 9 bases identical to TRBD2. The CDR3 totals 18 residues. The V and J ends lost 2 bases and 0 bases, in that order; junction bases with no gene match: 8. Germline CDR1 reads PRHDT; CDR2 reads FYEKMQ (reference sequence). CDR3 loop: CASSLRLAELSSYNEQFF. The CDR3 DNA reads TGTGCCAGCAGCTTAAGACTAGCGGAGCTAAGCTCCTACAATGAGCAGTTCTTC.

The V gene is TRBV27, the J gene TRBJ1-1; D gene ambiguous. CDR3 length: 15 amino acids. V was cut by 6 bases and J by 2 bases, with 16 bases left in between. The germline gives CDR1 MNHEY, CDR2 SMNVEV (reference sequence). CDR3 residues: CASSSPGWENTEAFF. In DNA, the CDR3 is TGTGCCAGCAGCTCGCCGGGTTGGGAAAACACTGAAGCTTTCTTT.

A single count supports this clone. The CDR3 spells CASSTPGGRVWEQYF. In DNA form, the CDR3 reads TGTGCCAGCAGCACTCCTGGGGGGCGCGTATGGGAGCAGTACTTC. The chain uses TRBV28 and TRBJ2-7; D is tentatively TRBD1 or TRBD2 (6 bases each). The germline V gene encodes CDR1 MDHEN and CDR2 SYDVKM. The CDR3 totals 15 residues. V lost 6 bases to trimming and J lost 7 bases, with 22 bases between them.

The chain uses TRBV15 and TRBJ2-5; 8 nucleotides match TRBD1. The DNA end favors TRBJ2-7, so the J call may be wrong. The CDR3 has 17 residues. Germline V gene data show CDR1 as LNHNV and CDR2 as YYDKDF (reference sequence). CDR3 in amino acids: CATSRGAAGGFNYEQYF. CDR3 coding DNA: TGTGCCACCAGCAGAGGGGCGGCAGGGGGCTTCAACTACGAGCAGTACTTC.

The rearrangement links TRBV5-1 to TRBJ2-5; perhaps TRBD1 as D (7 bases). The CDR3 sequence is 17 residues long. The germline V gene encodes CDR1 SGHRS and CDR2 YFSETQ. The V and J ends lost 0 bases and 4 bases respectively, with 19 bases between them. The CDR3, as DNA: TGCGCCAGCAGCTTGGAAGGCGGCAGGGGGGTAGGAGAGACCCAGTACTTC. Translating gives CASSLEGGRGVGETQYF. Combining the CDR3 with reference TRBV5-1 and TRBJ2-5 gives the whole variable domain KAGVTQTPRYLIKTRGQQVTLSCSPISGHRSVSWYQQTPGQGLQFLFEYFSETQRNKGNFPGRFSGRQFSNSRSEMNVSTLELGDSALYLCASSLEGGRGVGETQYFGPGTRLLVL.

This clone appeared a few times. This chain links TRBV7-3 with TRBJ2-1; D ambiguous. CDR3 size: 15 residues. Germline CDR1 is SGHTA and CDR2 is FQGTGA. V gave up 5 bases and J gave up 4 bases, with 15 bases separating them. For the CDR3, the DNA is TGTGCCAGCAGCCCCACCAGGCGCTCTTACAATGAGCAGTTCTTC. Translated: CASSPTRRSYNEQFF.

This chain uses TRBV4-2 with TRBJ2-7; D ambiguous. Trimming shortened V by 4 bases and J by 1 base, and 11 bases separated the two germline ends. Germline CDR1 reads LGHNA; CDR2 reads YNFKEQ. The CDR3 extends over 14 amino acids. The CDR3 region is CASSPRGQSYEQYF. The CDR3 coding sequence is TGTGCCAGCAGCCCGCGTGGCCAGTCCTACGAGCAGTACTTC.

The genes are TRBV25-1 and TRBJ1-1; D not certain. Looked up from germline, CDR1 is MGHDK and CDR2 is SYGVNS. Trimming left V 7 bases short and J 1 base short, with 7 bases between. The CDR3 is 12 residues long. The CDR3 is CASTRENTEAFF. CDR3 nucleotide sequence: TGTGCCAGCACTAGGGAGAACACTGAAGCTTTCTTT.

The chain carries TRBV18 and TRBJ2-1, with 9 bases identical to TRBD2. The J segment lost 7 bases and the V segment lost 0 bases, leaving 7 bases of the junction unmatched. The CDR3 has 16 residues. The germline V gene encodes CDR1 KGHSH and CDR2 LQKENI. CDR3 DNA sequence: TGTGCCAGCTCACCACCTTTCCTAGCGGGATTTAATGAGCAGTTCTTC. Amino acid sequence: CASSPPFLAGFNEQFF.

The V and J genes are TRBV15 and TRBJ1-5, with TRBD1 as a possible D gene (5 bases). The V end lost 1 base, the J end lost 0 bases, and 13 bases lay between the germline ends. Germline loops: CDR1 LNHNV, CDR2 YYDKDF (reference sequence). This CDR3 has 17 amino acids. The CDR3 is CATSRGEGPNSNQPQHF. Written as DNA, the CDR3 is TGTGCCACCAGCAGAGGGGAGGGACCTAATAGCAATCAGCCCCAGCATTTT. The entire variable domain, with the rest obtained from reference TRBV15 and TRBJ1-5, is as follows: DAMVIQNPRYQVTQFGKPVTLSCSQTLNHNVMYWYQQKSSQAPKLLFHYYDKDFNNEADTPDNFQSRRPNTSFCFLDIRSPGLGDTAMYLCATSRGEGPNSNQPQHFGDGTRLSIL.

CDR3 protein: CATSRDTGRQYF. The CDR3 DNA follows: TGTGCCACCAGCAGAGATACAGGGCGACAGTACTTC. The J gene is TRBJ2-7, the V gene TRBV15; TRBD1 might be the D (6 bases). V dropped 0 bases and J dropped 10 bases, with 10 bases sitting between them. The germline gives CDR1 LNHNV, CDR2 YYDKDF (reference sequence). This CDR3 comprises 12 residues.

This clone was counted between two and nine times. This rearrangement joins TRBV10-1 to TRBJ2-7, with 8 nucleotides matching TRBD2. The germline gives CDR1 WNHNN, CDR2 SYGVQD (reference sequence). CDR3 size: 18 residues. The junction had 21 bases not matched to a gene; V was cut back by 7 bases and J by 4 bases. CDR3 bases: TGCGCCAGCAAAATCACCGGGACTAGGCCCCAAAGCAGATACGAGCAGTACTTC. The encoded protein is CASKITGTRPQSRYEQYF.

The rearrangement links TRBV28 to TRBJ2-4; possibly TRBD2 for D (5 bases). The ends were cut back, 5 bases at V and 0 bases at J, with 23 bases in the middle. Germline V gene data show CDR1 as MDHEN and CDR2 as SYDVKM. This CDR3 is 19 amino acids long. The DNA for the CDR3 is TGTGCCAGCAGTACCCGCCGAGCTGGAGCGGCGCTAGCCAAAAACATTCAGTACTTC. Its translation: CASSTRRAGAALAKNIQYF.

This sequence joins TRBV9 and TRBJ2-2, with a tentative D call TRBD2 (6 bases). The CDR3 is 17 amino acids. The germline CDR1 and CDR2 sequences are SGDLS and YYNGEE. Trimming pared 2 bases from V and 6 bases from J, leaving 20 bases between. Here the CDR3 reads CASSVLQNPGGSGELFF. The CDR3 region has the DNA TGTGCCAGCAGCGTCCTTCAAAACCCCGGGGGATCCGGGGAGCTGTTTTTT.

The CDR3 DNA is TGTGCCAGCTCGCCTCAGGGCCTCTACAATGAGCAGTTCTTC. Its translation is CASSPQGLYNEQFF. The genes are TRBV6-5 and TRBJ2-1; tentative D call: TRBD1 (5 bases). The CDR3 covers 14 residues. The V gene lost 8 bases and the J gene lost 3 bases, with 14 bases spanning the gap. From germline, CDR1 is MNHEY and CDR2 SVGAGI.

This clone was seen repeatedly, ten times or more. Other nucleotide sequences in the sample specify the same CDR3. The genes are TRBV30 and TRBJ2-7; no definite D call. This CDR3 comprises 15 residues. Germline V lookup: CDR1 GTSNPN, CDR2 SVGIG (reference sequence). Trimming cost V 7 bases and J 2 bases, with 21 bases left between them. The CDR3 reads CALALDQIVAYEQYF. The CDR3 coding sequence is TGTGCCTTAGCCTTGGACCAGATAGTGGCCTACGAGCAGTACTTC.

The chain has TRBV5-1 and TRBJ2-5; 10 positions match TRBD2. The junction had 11 bases not matched to a gene; V was cut back by 4 bases and J by 5 bases. In germline, CDR1 is SGHRS, CDR2 YFSETQ. This CDR3 is built from 16 residues. The CDR3 loop is CASSPSSSGSWETQYF. The CDR3 coding sequence is TGCGCCAGCAGCCCCTCCTCTAGCGGGAGTTGGGAGACCCAGTACTTC.

The chain uses TRBV4-2 and TRBJ1-1, with a possible D match to TRBD1 (6 bases). CDR3 size: 15 residues. CDR1 and CDR2 (germline): LGHNA, YNFKEQ. Trimming took off 1 base at V and 2 bases at J, with 11 bases between the two ends. The chain's CDR3 is CASSQAHRANTEAFF. As DNA, the CDR3 is TGTGCCAGCAGCCAAGCTCACAGGGCAAACACTGAAGCTTTCTTT.

This chain links TRBV9 with TRBJ2-5; D perhaps matches TRBD1 (6 bases). Germline lookup yields CDR1 SGDLS and CDR2 YYNGEE. The CDR3 totals 16 residues. Trimming shortened V by 3 bases and J by 5 bases, and 20 bases separated the two germline ends. The CDR3 is CASSAGGLASGETQYF. DNA of the CDR3: TGTGCCAGCAGCGCTGGGGGCCTAGCCTCCGGGGAGACCCAGTACTTC.

The gene calls are TRBV6-1 and TRBJ1-5, with 11 nucleotides matching TRBD1. The germline V gene encodes CDR1 MNHNS and CDR2 SASEGT. This CDR3 has 14 amino acids. V dropped 6 bases and J dropped 6; count of bases not matched to a gene: 4. The CDR3 loop is CASRGQGEAQPQHF. CDR3 coding DNA: TGTGCCAGCAGGGGACAGGGGGAGGCTCAGCCCCAGCATTTT.

Concerning this clone itself: Different DNA sequences within this sample yield the same CDR3. The rearrangement uses TRBV5-4 and TRBJ2-7; D call uncertain. Deletions cut 2 bases from V and 0 bases from J, with 9 bases between. CDR3 length equals 14 residues. Germline V gives CDR1 SGHNT, CDR2 YYREEE (reference sequence). The CDR3 region is CASSFSGSSYEQYF. The CDR3 bases are TGTGCCAGCAGCTTTTCAGGTTCCTCCTACGAGCAGTACTTC.

This clone was picked up one time. V gene TRBV6-4 combines with J gene TRBJ2-6, with no clear D. V was trimmed by 5 bases and J by 0 bases, leaving 8 bases between them. CDR1 and CDR2 from the germline V gene are MRHNA and SNTAGT. CDR3 length equals 15 residues. DNA for the CDR3: TGTGCCAGCAGTCAGACAAGCTCTGGGGCCAACGTCCTGACTTTC. Translation: CASSQTSSGANVLTF.

The DNA for the CDR3 is TGTGCCATCAGTGATTCCCCCAGCGAAAATTCACCCCTCCACTTT. Translation: CAISDSPSENSPLHF. This rearrangement joins TRBV10-3 to TRBJ1-6; D gene unclear. The germline V and J ends were trimmed by 3 bases and 7 bases, with 13 bases remaining between them. The germline CDR1 and CDR2 sequences are ENHRY and SYGVKD. This CDR3 has 15 amino acids.

The rearrangement links TRBV7-8 to TRBJ2-5; possibly TRBD2 for D (5 bases). This CDR3 region has 14 residues. V shed 4 bases and J shed 5 bases, with 14 bases lying between them. Germline V lookup: CDR1 SGHVS, CDR2 FQNEAQ. The CDR3 DNA sequence: TGTGCCAGCAGCTACGACTTTCGCGGGGAGACCCAGTACTTC. Residues: CASSYDFRGETQYF.